This T cell receptor (beta chain) appears in the sequencing data of a study of T cells in Graves' hyperthyroidism and ophthalmopathy. Regarding the study as a whole: Researchers found most expanded thyroid clonotypes above 0.001 in blood as well. The authors' 13 V-J model separated ophthalmopathy from stable hyperthyroidism.

Amplified TCR beta CDR3 regions came from RNA transcripts. The HTBI set primed first-round TCR CDR3 RT-PCR. MiXCR was run by TCRdb on the multiplex PCR reads, yielding one entry per CDR3 protein. This table has roughly 400,000 distinct CDR3 sequences, 11% to 15% appearing once. Each ophthalmopathy patient scored at least 3 on the Clinical Activity Score and at least 4 on NOSPECS grade, with duration under 3 months. Those patients with uncontrolled infection, other autoimmune disease, pregnancy or lactation were excluded. This clonotype was detected only a few times. What it binds is not known. It may be a read error: a sequence one base away is much more abundant. Material: blood. The clonotype comes from a man in his fifties or sixties with Graves' ophthalmopathy.

CDR3 region: CSVGRVNEQFF. The CDR3 DNA reads TGCAGCGTTGGCCGGGTCAATGAGCAGTTCTTC. The gene calls are TRBV29-1 and TRBJ2-1; D is unclear. The CDR3 loop spans 11 amino acids. The germline V and J ends were trimmed by 4 bases and 6 bases, with 7 bases remaining between them. Germline V gene sequence: CDR1 SQVTM, CDR2 ANQGSEA.